Sequencing of this TCR beta chain was carried out in a study of PD-1 blockade in mismatch repair-deficient tumors. Generated by immunoSEQ multiplex PCR, the TCRdb table keeps only in-frame clones and is missing some. Counted here are 60,000 to 75,000 clones, roughly 88% occurring once; the ten biggest clones make up about 15%. Overall study results and limits: Rapid post-treatment expansion, then contraction, generally preceding radiologic response, marked tumor-resident clones.

Germline V gene data show CDR1 as MNHEY and CDR2 as SMNVEV (reference sequence). The CDR3 has 17 amino acids. Germline trimming cut 5 bases from V and 1 base from J; bases unmatched to any gene: 5. To note about this clone: The antigen is undetermined.

The source of this sequence is an adult with mismatch repair-deficient cancer. The V and J genes are TRBV27 and TRBJ2-3; TRBD2 matches 14 bases. Here the sequenced sample was peripheral blood, taken 52 weeks after starting pembrolizumab. For the CDR3, the DNA is TGTGCCAGCAGTCAAGGGACTAGCGGGAGTCGCACAGATACGCAGTATTTT. As protein: CASSQGTSGSRTDTQYF.